Listed below are T cell receptor beta chains from one sample, sequenced in a study of response to subunit inactivated influenza vaccine. MiXCR was run by TCRdb on the RT-PCR reads, yielding one entry per CDR3 protein. The sample holds roughly 710,000 distinct CDR3 sequences; 13% to 15% are singletons and the top ten take roughly 7.2%. This sample comprised PBMCs from blood, obtained less than 15 days before vaccination. These receptors were obtained from a man aged 50 to 60 who received an inactivated influenza vaccine. Both conserved end residues are part of each CDR3. Fields, in order: D gene, clone size, V gene, J gene, CDR3 protein, CDR3 DNA. The D gene is left open where the match is weak. Clone size is stated in some rows and not others, as once, few, many or a class when expanded.

d_call: .
clone_size: few
v_call: TRBV20-1
j_call: TRBJ2-7
cdr3_aa: CSAGNIRGPYEQYF
cdr3_nt: TGCAGTGCTGGAAATATACGGGGTCCCTACGAGCAGTACTTC

d_call: TRBD1
clone_size: few
v_call: TRBV4-1
j_call: TRBJ2-2
cdr3_aa: CASSGGQHTGELFF
cdr3_nt: TGCGCCAGCAGCGGGGGACAGCACACCGGGGAGCTGTTTTTT

d_call: TRBD2
clone_size: few
v_call: TRBV4-3
j_call: TRBJ2-3
cdr3_aa: CASSQQYLPSGGATDTQYF
cdr3_nt: TGCGCCAGCAGCCAGCAGTATCTTCCTAGCGGGGGGGCCACAGATACGCAGTATTTT

d_call: .
clone_size: .
v_call: TRBV7-7
j_call: TRBJ2-5
cdr3_aa: CTSSLVGTRQETQYF
cdr3_nt: TGTACTAGCAGCTTAGTCGGGACGAGACAAGAGACCCAGTACTTC

d_call: .
clone_size: few
v_call: TRBV7-9
j_call: TRBJ2-1
cdr3_aa: CASSSRHEQFF
cdr3_nt: TGTGCCAGCAGCTCCAGGCATGAGCAGTTCTTC

d_call: TRBD1
clone_size: few
v_call: TRBV28
j_call: TRBJ2-5
cdr3_aa: CASSLSLGTGAPETQYF
cdr3_nt: TGTGCCAGCAGTTTGAGTTTGGGGACAGGGGCCCCAGAGACCCAGTACTTC

d_call: .
clone_size: .
v_call: TRBV20-1
j_call: TRBJ1-5
cdr3_aa: CSAKGSEGNQPQHF
cdr3_nt: TGCAGTGCTAAGGGTAGTGAGGGCAATCAGCCCCAGCATTTT

d_call: .
clone_size: many
v_call: TRBV7-8
j_call: TRBJ2-4
cdr3_aa: CASSFYRDAEQYF
cdr3_nt: TGTGCCAGCAGCTTTTACCGGGACGCCGAACAGTACTTC

d_call: TRBD2
clone_size: .
v_call: TRBV4-3
j_call: TRBJ2-5
cdr3_aa: CASSQEAGGEETQYF
cdr3_nt: TGCGCCAGCAGCCAAGAAGCGGGAGGAGAAGAGACCCAGTACTTC

d_call: .
clone_size: few
v_call: TRBV5-1
j_call: TRBJ2-3
cdr3_aa: CASSLASRSTQYF
cdr3_nt: TGCGCCAGCAGCTTGGCCAGTAGATCTACGCAGTATTTT

d_call: TRBD2
clone_size: .
v_call: TRBV4-3
j_call: TRBJ2-1
cdr3_aa: CASSPLNPSGRFCEQFF
cdr3_nt: TGCGCCAGCAGTCCATTGAACCCTAGCGGGAGGTTTTGCGAGCAGTTCTTC

d_call: TRBD1
clone_size: .
v_call: TRBV5-5
j_call: TRBJ1-5
cdr3_aa: CASSSDRGGNQPQHF
cdr3_nt: TGTGCCAGCAGCTCCGACAGGGGTGGCAATCAGCCCCAGCATTTT

d_call: .
clone_size: .
v_call: TRBV5-1
j_call: TRBJ2-2
cdr3_aa: CASSLQGEELFF
cdr3_nt: TGCGCCAGCAGCTTGCAAGGGGAGGAGCTGTTTTTT

d_call: .
clone_size: .
v_call: TRBV6-2/TRBV6-3
j_call: TRBJ2-6
cdr3_aa: CASRPQGDGANVLTF
cdr3_nt: TGTGCCAGCAGGCCCCAGGGAGATGGGGCCAACGTCCTGACTTTC

d_call: .
clone_size: .
v_call: TRBV29-1
j_call: TRBJ1-1
cdr3_aa: CSVKIRTDTEAFF
cdr3_nt: TGCAGCGTTAAAATACGGACGGACACTGAAGCTTTCTTT

d_call: TRBD2
clone_size: few
v_call: TRBV7-9
j_call: TRBJ2-3
cdr3_aa: CASSLVSSGAPDTQYF
cdr3_nt: TGTGCCAGCAGCTTAGTTTCTAGCGGGGCTCCAGATACGCAGTATTTT

d_call: .
clone_size: .
v_call: TRBV9
j_call: TRBJ1-1
cdr3_aa: CASSVEGGDTEAFF
cdr3_nt: TGTGCCAGCAGCGTAGAAGGGGGGGACACTGAAGCTTTCTTT

d_call: TRBD2
clone_size: few
v_call: TRBV2
j_call: TRBJ2-7
cdr3_aa: CASGTSGGEQYF
cdr3_nt: TGTGCCAGCGGGACTAGCGGGGGAGAGCAGTACTTC

d_call: TRBD1
clone_size: few
v_call: TRBV14
j_call: TRBJ2-5
cdr3_aa: CASSQDYRGFETQYF
cdr3_nt: TGTGCCAGCAGCCAAGATTACAGGGGTTTCGAGACCCAGTACTTC

d_call: .
clone_size: .
v_call: TRBV29-1
j_call: TRBJ2-3
cdr3_aa: CSVVFSPGTDTQYF
cdr3_nt: TGCAGCGTTGTCTTTTCGCCGGGCACAGATACGCAGTATTTT

d_call: .
clone_size: few
v_call: TRBV2
j_call: TRBJ1-5
cdr3_aa: CASTQGEAGNQPQHF
cdr3_nt: TGTGCCAGCACCCAGGGTGAGGCTGGCAATCAGCCCCAGCATTTT

d_call: TRBD1
clone_size: .
v_call: TRBV25-1
j_call: TRBJ2-1
cdr3_aa: CASSGQGILLSSYNEQFF
cdr3_nt: TGTGCCAGCAGTGGACAGGGCATACTTCTGAGCTCCTACAATGAGCAGTTCTTC

d_call: .
clone_size: few
v_call: TRBV18
j_call: TRBJ1-4
cdr3_aa: CASSPTGTATNEKLFF
cdr3_nt: TGTGCCAGCTCACCCACAGGGACCGCAACTAATGAAAAACTGTTTTTT

d_call: .
clone_size: few
v_call: TRBV21-1
j_call: TRBJ2-7
cdr3_aa: CASSKFEPNYEQYF
cdr3_nt: TGTGCCAGCAGCAAATTTGAACCCAACTACGAGCAGTACTTC

d_call: .
clone_size: .
v_call: TRBV24-1
j_call: TRBJ2-7
cdr3_aa: CATSDYYEQYF
cdr3_nt: TGTGCCACCAGTGACTACTACGAGCAGTACTTC

d_call: TRBD2
clone_size: .
v_call: TRBV14
j_call: TRBJ2-7
cdr3_aa: CASSAGLHVYEQYF
cdr3_nt: TGTGCCAGCAGTGCGGGACTACACGTTTACGAGCAGTACTTC

d_call: TRBD2
clone_size: once
v_call: TRBV7-8
j_call: TRBJ2-1
cdr3_aa: CASSLDWTSGFNEQFF
cdr3_nt: TGTGCCAGCAGCTTAGACTGGACTAGCGGATTCAATGAGCAGTTCTTC

d_call: .
clone_size: few
v_call: TRBV11-2
j_call: TRBJ2-2
cdr3_aa: CASKPLGLNTGELFF
cdr3_nt: TGTGCCAGCAAGCCTTTGGGACTGAACACCGGGGAGCTGTTTTTT

d_call: TRBD1
clone_size: few
v_call: TRBV6-2/TRBV6-3
j_call: TRBJ2-1
cdr3_aa: CASSWGQGIHNEQFF
cdr3_nt: TGTGCCAGCAGTTGGGGACAGGGGATCCACAATGAGCAGTTCTTC

d_call: .
clone_size: .
v_call: TRBV4-3
j_call: TRBJ2-3
cdr3_aa: CASSQVGSGRTDTQYF
cdr3_nt: TGCGCCAGCAGCCAAGTGGGCTCGGGCCGCACAGATACGCAGTATTTT

d_call: .
clone_size: few
v_call: TRBV20-1
j_call: TRBJ1-5
cdr3_aa: CSAWGGSSNQPQHF
cdr3_nt: TGCAGTGCGTGGGGGGGTAGTAGCAATCAGCCCCAGCATTTT

d_call: .
clone_size: many
v_call: TRBV2
j_call: TRBJ1-3
cdr3_aa: CASSEPRAGNTIYF
cdr3_nt: TGTGCCAGCAGTGAACCCCGGGCTGGAAACACCATATATTTT

d_call: TRBD2
clone_size: .
v_call: TRBV7-9
j_call: TRBJ2-1
cdr3_aa: CASSPLAGANNEQFF
cdr3_nt: TGTGCCAGCAGCCCTTTAGCGGGAGCCAACAATGAGCAGTTCTTC

d_call: .
clone_size: .
v_call: TRBV11-1
j_call: TRBJ1-4
cdr3_aa: CASSLDGNTATNEKLFF
cdr3_nt: TGTGCCAGCAGCTTGGACGGTAATACGGCAACTAATGAAAAACTGTTTTTT

d_call: TRBD1
clone_size: few
v_call: TRBV4-1
j_call: TRBJ2-5
cdr3_aa: CASSQTEGDRGRIETQYF
cdr3_nt: TGCGCCAGCAGCCAAACGGAGGGGGACAGGGGGCGGATCGAGACCCAGTACTTC

d_call: .
clone_size: .
v_call: TRBV12-3/TRBV12-4
j_call: TRBJ1-5
cdr3_aa: CASSWARGNQPQHF
cdr3_nt: TGTGCCAGCAGTTGGGCCAGGGGCAATCAGCCCCAGCATTTT

d_call: .
clone_size: .
v_call: TRBV7-2
j_call: TRBJ2-7
cdr3_aa: CASSAQVLRIYEQYF
cdr3_nt: TGTGCCAGCAGCGCACAGGTCTTACGGATCTACGAGCAGTACTTC

d_call: .
clone_size: few
v_call: TRBV5-1
j_call: TRBJ2-3
cdr3_aa: CASSRSGDSTDTQYF
cdr3_nt: TGCGCCAGCTCCCGGAGCGGTGATAGCACAGATACGCAGTATTTT

d_call: .
clone_size: .
v_call: TRBV6-1
j_call: TRBJ2-5
cdr3_aa: CASSQPRTGLYQETQYF
cdr3_nt: TGTGCCAGCAGTCAACCCCGCACGGGACTTTACCAAGAGACCCAGTACTTC

d_call: .
clone_size: few
v_call: TRBV4-2
j_call: TRBJ2-3
cdr3_aa: CASSQGFGEGGTDTQYF
cdr3_nt: TGTGCCAGCAGCCAAGGATTCGGCGAAGGGGGCACAGATACGCAGTATTTT

d_call: TRBD2
clone_size: few
v_call: TRBV10-3
j_call: TRBJ2-3
cdr3_aa: CAISSLPSGGKSTDTQYF
cdr3_nt: TGTGCCATCAGCAGTCTTCCAAGCGGGGGGAAGAGCACAGATACGCAGTATTTT

d_call: TRBD1
clone_size: few
v_call: TRBV29-1
j_call: TRBJ1-1
cdr3_aa: CSVAGQGTKGTEAFF
cdr3_nt: TGCAGCGTTGCCGGACAGGGGACAAAGGGGACTGAAGCTTTCTTT

d_call: TRBD1
clone_size: few
v_call: TRBV6-2/TRBV6-3
j_call: TRBJ1-6
cdr3_aa: CASASGQALRSPLHF
cdr3_nt: TGTGCCAGCGCCTCGGGACAGGCCCTTCGTTCACCCCTCCACTTT

d_call: .
clone_size: .
v_call: TRBV7-2
j_call: TRBJ2-7
cdr3_aa: CASSLEAGLVSYEQYF
cdr3_nt: TGTGCCAGCAGCTTAGAAGCAGGGCTCGTCTCCTACGAGCAGTACTTC

d_call: .
clone_size: .
v_call: TRBV10-3
j_call: TRBJ2-7
cdr3_aa: CAIKGTLLSYEQYF
cdr3_nt: TGTGCCATCAAGGGGACCCTCCTCTCCTACGAGCAGTACTTC

d_call: TRBD2
clone_size: .
v_call: TRBV10-2
j_call: TRBJ2-3
cdr3_aa: CASLQRGGGTDTQYF
cdr3_nt: TGCGCCAGCCTCCAACGCGGGGGGGGCACAGATACGCAGTATTTT

d_call: .
clone_size: many
v_call: TRBV3-1
j_call: TRBJ1-6
cdr3_aa: CASSPPGRDNSPLHF
cdr3_nt: TGTGCCAGCAGCCCCCCGGGGAGGGATAATTCACCCCTCCACTTT